These 30 T cell receptor beta chains originate from one sample sequenced in a study of T cells after yellow fever vaccination. TCRdb processed the 5' RACE reads anew with MiXCR; each CDR3 protein has one entry. Here the sample spans 250,000 to 400,000 distinct CDR3 sequences, roughly 4% being singletons. Source: PBMCs, taken 5 days after the yellow fever booster vaccination. The receptor source for this set is a man aged 18 to 29 who received the YFV17D yellow fever vaccine.

The chain recombines TRBV6-5 with TRBJ2-3, with unresolved D. Germline CDR1 is MNHEY and CDR2 is SVGAGI. The CDR3 runs 14 residues. Trimming cost V 0 bases and J 4 bases, with 8 bases left between them. CDR3: CASSYSVVSDTQYF. The DNA of the CDR3 is TGTGCCAGCAGTTACTCAGTGGTTTCAGATACGCAGTATTTT.

The table lists this clonotype with many counts. The V call is TRBV5-4, the J call TRBJ2-6, with 10 nucleotides matching TRBD2. V trimming: 5 bases; J trimming: 0 bases; junction bases outside the gene matches: 2. Germline lookup yields CDR1 SGHNT and CDR2 YYREEE (reference sequence). This CDR3 has 16 amino acids. CDR3 nucleotides: TGTGCCAGCAGTAGCGGGGGGAACTCTGGGGCCAACGTCCTGACTTTC. Translation: CASSSGGNSGANVLTF.

This clonotype has a count of ten or more. The V call is TRBV4-1, the J call TRBJ2-3, with TRBD1 matching 8 bases. J was trimmed by 0 bases and V by 1 base; bases with no gene match: 0. In germline, CDR1 is MGHRA, CDR2 YSYEKL. CDR3 size: 15 residues. DNA for the CDR3: TGCGCCAGCAGCCAAGGACAGGGGAGCACAGATACGCAGTATTTT. This sequence encodes CASSQGQGSTDTQYF.

This rearrangement joins TRBV29-1 to TRBJ2-5, with D perhaps TRBD2 (5 bases). The V end was cut by 4 bases, the J end by 5 bases, with 11 bases between. Germline V gene lookup returns CDR1 SQVTM and CDR2 ANQGSEA. The CDR3 has 12 amino acids. In nucleotides, the CDR3 is TGCAGCGTTGGGAGGAGCCTTGAGACCCAGTACTTC. It specifies CSVGRSLETQYF.

This clonotype was seen a few times. J is TRBJ2-7 and V is TRBV5-1, with TRBD1 matching over 10 bases. Looked up from germline, CDR1 is SGHRS and CDR2 is YFSETQ. The CDR3 has 14 residues. J was trimmed by 2 bases and V by 4 bases; bases with no gene match: 3. CDR3 coding DNA: TGCGCCAGCAGCACGGGACAGGGGACCTACGAGCAGTACTTC. Its translation: CASSTGQGTYEQYF.

In its sample, this clonotype was seen many times. The rearrangement uses TRBV18 and TRBJ2-5; the match to TRBD1 covers 8 bases. Trimming cost V 2 bases and J 6 bases; bases outside gene matches: 11. Germline CDR1 KGHSH, CDR2 LQKENI. CDR3 size: 16 residues. The CDR3 region is CASSPTTGAIPKTQYF. The CDR3 nucleotides read TGTGCCAGCTCACCAACGACAGGGGCCATACCAAAGACCCAGTACTTC.

This clonotype was found many times. V and J are TRBV5-1 and TRBJ1-1; 12 nucleotides align to TRBD1. Germline loops: CDR1 SGHRS, CDR2 YFSETQ. The trim removed 5 bases at V and 6 bases at J, leaving 8 bases unmatched. The CDR3 contains 15 residues. Here the CDR3 DNA reads TGCGCCAGCAGAGAGGGACAGGGGGCTGTACCTGAAGCTTTCTTT. Its protein product is CASREGQGAVPEAFF.

In its sample, this clonotype was seen many times. The rearrangement links TRBV6-2 or TRBV6-3 to TRBJ2-7, with a tentative D call TRBD1 (6 bases). Germline CDR1 MNHEY, CDR2 SVGEGT. V was pared by 7 bases and J by 2 bases, with 12 bases between. CDR3 length: 13 residues. The chain's CDR3 is CASNLDSPYEQYF. The CDR3, as DNA: TGTGCCAGCAACTTGGACAGCCCCTACGAGCAGTACTTC.

The V and J genes are TRBV9 and TRBJ1-2, with TRBD1 matching 10 bases. Unmatched junction bases numbered 4, after V lost 3 bases and J lost 2 bases. This CDR3 has 15 residues. Germline CDR1 reads SGDLS; CDR2 reads YYNGEE. The CDR3 is CASSAQTGGNYGYTF. In DNA, the CDR3 is TGTGCCAGCAGCGCACAGACAGGGGGCAACTATGGCTACACCTTC.

This clonotype showed up just a few times. The chain carries TRBV6-2 or TRBV6-3 and TRBJ1-3; D is uncertain. With 6 bases removed from V and 2 bases from J, the gap between germline ends came to 17 bases. The CDR3 is 16 amino acids. The V gene's germline CDR1 is MNHEY and CDR2 SVGEGT. CDR3 DNA sequence: TGTGCCAGCAGCGGCAGTCGCGGTAGCACTGGAAACACCATATATTTT. Translation: CASSGSRGSTGNTIYF.

V gene TRBV20-1 combines with J gene TRBJ1-3, with no clear D. CDR1 is DFQATT, CDR2 SNEGSKA, per germline (reference sequence). V was clipped by 4 bases and J by 3 bases, with 10 bases between them. The CDR3 is made up of 13 amino acids. The CDR3 is CSAKTEGGNTIYF. CDR3 coding DNA: TGCAGTGCTAAGACGGAAGGTGGAAACACCATATATTTT.

This clonotype showed up many times. The J gene is TRBJ2-5, the V gene TRBV28; D possibly matches TRBD1 or TRBD2 (5 bases each). Looked up from germline, CDR1 is MDHEN and CDR2 is SYDVKM. The CDR3 loop spans 12 amino acids. Trimming stripped 5 bases from V and 1 base from J, with 5 bases between. The CDR3 nucleotides are TGTGCCAGCAGTGGGGGCCAAGAGACCCAGTACTTC. It codes for CASSGGQETQYF. Complete variable domain (other parts from reference TRBV28 and TRBJ2-5): DVKVTQSSRYLVKRTGEKVFLECVQDMDHENMFWYRQDPGLGLRLIYFSYDVKMKEKGDIPEGYSVSREKKERFSLILESASTNQTSMYLCASSGGQETQYFGPGTRLLVL.

The J gene is TRBJ2-7, the V gene TRBV20-1, with TRBD1 identical over 7 bases. The CDR3 totals 14 residues. CDR1 is DFQATT and CDR2 is SNEGSKA in the germline V gene (reference sequence). J lost 3 bases, V lost 6 bases, and 11 bases had no gene match. In nucleotides, the CDR3 is TGCAGTGCAAGAAAGGACAGGTCGGTCTACGAGCAGTACGTC. Protein product: CSARKDRSVYEQYV.

Many counts were recorded for this clonotype. The chain combines TRBV7-2 with TRBJ2-5; TRBD2 aligns across 13 bases. The J segment lost 3 bases and the V segment lost 7 bases, leaving 5 bases of the junction unmatched. Germline-derived CDR1 and CDR2 are SGHTA and FQGNSA. The CDR3 spans 15 residues. This CDR3 reads CASNSLAGGKETQYF. CDR3 coding DNA: TGTGCCAGCAACTCACTAGCGGGGGGGAAAGAGACCCAGTACTTC.

This clonotype was recorded many times. This chain connects TRBV21-1 to TRBJ1-6; the table gives TRBD1 as D, unverified against the DNA. TRBV21-1 is a pseudogene. The CDR3 length is 15 residues. CDR3 loop: CASTPGGLDNSPLHF. CDR3 nucleotide sequence: TGTGCCAGCACCCCAGGGGGCCTTGATAATTCACCCCTCCACTTT.

This clonotype turned up a few times. The rearrangement uses TRBV5-4 and TRBJ1-1; weak D call: TRBD1 (6 bases). Germline CDR1 and CDR2: SGHNT and YYREEE (reference sequence). The CDR3 sequence is 17 residues long. V was trimmed by 4 bases and J by 3 bases, leaving 22 bases between them. The CDR3 sequence: CASSTRGRGHGDTEAFF. The CDR3 region has the DNA TGTGCCAGCAGCACCCGGGGGAGGGGACATGGTGACACTGAAGCTTTCTTT.

The V gene is TRBV9, the J gene TRBJ2-5; D not certain. This CDR3 is 13 amino acids long. Trimming took off 3 bases at V and 1 base at J, with 7 bases between the two ends. Germline V gives CDR1 SGDLS, CDR2 YYNGEE. CDR3 region: CASSANFQETQYF. Written as DNA, the CDR3 is TGTGCCAGCAGCGCCAATTTCCAAGAGACCCAGTACTTC.

There are a few counts of this clonotype. The rearrangement links TRBV18 to TRBJ2-2, with TRBD2 matching 8 bases. This CDR3 comprises 17 residues. In germline, CDR1 is KGHSH, CDR2 LQKENI. V was pared by 6 bases and J by 0 bases, with 9 bases of the junction left unmatched. CDR3 in amino acids: CASSPWEGLANTGELFF. CDR3 nucleotide sequence: TGTGCCAGCTCGCCGTGGGAGGGACTAGCGAACACCGGGGAGCTGTTTTTT.

There are many counts of this clonotype. The chain links TRBV29-1 to TRBJ2-2; 10 positions match TRBD1. The CDR3 covers 15 residues. V shed 7 bases, J shed 3 bases, and the junction held 8 bases outside the gene matches. In germline, CDR1 is SQVTM, CDR2 ANQGSEA. CDR3 coding DNA: TGCAGCGCCCGCCCCGGGACAGGGGACACCGGGGAGCTGTTTTTT. Residues: CSARPGTGDTGELFF.

In this sample, this clonotype turned up a few times. This chain links TRBV29-1 with TRBJ2-1; unclear D gene. Per the germline V gene, CDR1 is SQVTM and CDR2 is ANQGSEA. The length of the CDR3 is 14 residues. V gave up 3 bases and J gave up 6 bases, with 15 bases separating them. The CDR3 region has the DNA TGCAGCGTTGACGTTTTAGGGCAGATCAATGAGCAGTTCTTC. Protein: CSVDVLGQINEQFF.

The chain recombines TRBV12-3 or TRBV12-4 with TRBJ2-1, with 7 nucleotides matching TRBD2. V was pared by 4 bases and J by 9 bases, with 9 bases of the junction left unmatched. CDR3 length: 14 residues. CDR3: CASSSVGGVSEQFF. The CDR3 DNA is TGTGCCAGCAGTTCCGTTGGGGGGGTCAGTGAGCAGTTCTTC.

This clonotype was counted between two and nine times. The rearrangement links TRBV9 to TRBJ2-7; 7 nucleotides align to TRBD1. V was clipped by 3 bases and J by 0 bases; unmatched bases: 9. The CDR3 spans 16 residues. Germline values: CDR1 SGDLS, CDR2 YYNGEE. The CDR3 protein is CASSASGTDYSYEQYF. The CDR3 DNA reads TGTGCCAGCAGCGCCTCCGGGACAGACTACTCCTACGAGCAGTACTTC.

This clonotype was counted only a few times. In DNA form, the CDR3 reads TGCAGTGCTAGAGATGTAGCGGCGTTTCAAGAGACCCAGTACTTC. Residues: CSARDVAAFQETQYF. V usage is TRBV20-1 and J usage is TRBJ2-5, with a tentative D call TRBD2 (6 bases). CDR1 and CDR2 from the germline V gene are DFQATT and SNEGSKA (reference sequence). CDR3 length equals 15 residues. V gave up 0 bases and J gave up 2 bases, with 13 bases separating them.

This clonotype came up a few times. The V call is TRBV5-1, the J call TRBJ1-5, with TRBD1 identical over 10 bases. J was trimmed by 5 bases and V by 0 bases; bases with no gene match: 2. The CDR3 extends over 15 amino acids. Germline V CDR1 and CDR2: SGHRS, YFSETQ. The CDR3 DNA is TGCGCCAGCAGCTTGGGAGACAGGGGGCATCAGCCCCAGCATTTT. Protein product: CASSLGDRGHQPQHF.

This clonotype was observed a handful of times. V gene TRBV7-2 combines with J gene TRBJ2-5; D is possibly TRBD1 or TRBD2 (5 bases each). V shed 3 bases and J shed 5 bases, with 10 bases lying between them. Germline-derived CDR1 and CDR2 are SGHTA and FQGNSA. The CDR3 sequence is 13 residues long. CDR3 protein: CASSFPGTETQYF. The CDR3 bases are TGTGCCAGCAGCTTTCCCGGGACGGAGACCCAGTACTTC.

There are a few counts of this clonotype. The V and J genes are TRBV6-5 and TRBJ2-5; D unresolved. The CDR3 has 14 residues. V shed 4 bases and J shed 7 bases, with 16 bases lying between them. Germline V gives CDR1 MNHEY, CDR2 SVGAGI. CDR3 amino acids: CASSSSGRWGTQYF. The CDR3 region has the DNA TGTGCCAGCAGTTCCTCCGGACGATGGGGGACCCAGTACTTC.

This clonotype was detected a few times. The gene calls are TRBV27 and TRBJ1-1; 7 bases line up with TRBD1. Germline assignment: CDR1 MNHEY and CDR2 SMNVEV (reference sequence). The CDR3 covers 17 residues. J lost 1 base, V lost 2 bases, and 10 bases had no gene match. CDR3 residues: CASSLTGRGLGNTEAFF. The CDR3 DNA sequence: TGTGCCAGCAGTTTAACGGGGAGGGGGCTGGGGAACACTGAAGCTTTCTTT.

This clonotype was counted only a few times. This sequence joins TRBV18 and TRBJ1-1; D is possibly TRBD1 (5 bases). The CDR3 contains 13 residues. With 8 bases removed from V and 6 bases from J, the gap between germline ends came to 16 bases. Germline V gives CDR1 KGHSH, CDR2 LQKENI. The CDR3 DNA is TGTGCCAGCGCCTATCGGGGGGACGCTGAAGCTTTCTTT. This translates into CASAYRGDAEAFF.

This clonotype appeared a few times. This chain uses TRBV12-3 or TRBV12-4 with TRBJ1-2; D is possibly TRBD1 (6 bases). Trimming pared 3 bases from V and 4 bases from J, leaving 12 bases between. CDR3 length equals 14 residues. CDR3 sequence (DNA): TGTGCCAGCAGTTTGGGGGCGCTTAGCTATGGCTACACCTTC. Translation gives CASSLGALSYGYTF.

This clonotype has just a few counts. V is TRBV5-4 and J is TRBJ2-7; D possibly corresponds to TRBD1 (6 bases). Germline-derived CDR1 and CDR2 are SGHNT and YYREEE (reference sequence). Trimming took 3 bases from V and 5 from J, leaving 9 bases between them. The CDR3 spans 12 residues. CDR3 loop: CASSSDSHEQYF. CDR3 DNA: TGTGCCAGCAGCTCGGACAGCCACGAGCAGTACTTC.